This T cell receptor beta chain was profiled in a study of Graves' ophthalmopathy and Graves' hyperthyroidism. Study observations and caveats: Blood also held most thyroid clonotypes expanded above 0.001 frequency. Ophthalmopathy progression prediction by the model yielded a sensitivity of about 69% and a specificity of around 72%.

Details on this clonotype: Antigen: not known.

Over 18 months of follow-up, stable hyperthyroidism required that no ophthalmopathy appear. Isolation of PBMCs was performed using 9 to 10 ml of fresh peripheral blood. RNA served as the template for amplifying TCR beta CDR3 regions. Following a first-round RT-PCR that used HTBI primers, a second-round multiplex PCR was carried out. TCRdb ran MiXCR on the multiplex PCR reads and lists one entry per CDR3 protein. The sample records fewer than 650,000 distinct CDR3 sequences, over 20% being singletons. The germline V gene encodes CDR1 MNHNS and CDR2 SASEGT. The CDR3 consists of 12 residues. Trimming removed 6 bases from V and 6 bases from J, with 11 bases in between.

This receptor was obtained from a woman younger than 30 with stable Graves' hyperthyroidism. Some clones in this sample may be carry-over from other donors' samples. The rearrangement joins TRBV6-1 to TRBJ1-2; D remains unclear. Sequencing was performed on peripheral blood. The CDR3 nucleotides are TGTGCCAGCAGCCGCACCTTACATGGCTACACCTTC. The encoded protein is CASSRTLHGYTF.